A selection of T cell receptor beta chains follows, all from one sample in a study of vaccination and CD4 T cells after COVID-19. These receptors' targets are unknown. Each CDR3 protein is one row after TCRdb ran MiXCR on the PCR reads. The sample lists roughly 700 distinct CDR3 sequences; about 14% were seen once. Sequencing used CD4+ T cells from blood, cultured in vitro. These receptors came from a human donor in good health. CDR3s include the opening cysteine and the closing phenylalanine or tryptophan. Each record gives: V gene, CDR3 protein.

TRBV28 CASMGTGSPRRRNYGYTF
TRBV7-8 CAGGTGTGNSPLHF
TRBV12-3/TRBV12-4 CASSIAGGPKDTQYF
TRBV5-1 CASSLDRINSEAFF
TRBV30 CAWFSYGYTF
TRBV6-4 CASSVSPGNTEAFF
TRBV6-1 CASSESVSNSPLHF
TRBV5-1 CASSLGTAGYEQYF
TRBV12-3/TRBV12-4 CASRHGHPNEQFF
TRBV5-8 CASTHRLNTEAFF
TRBV29-1 CSVEDPTAYGYTF